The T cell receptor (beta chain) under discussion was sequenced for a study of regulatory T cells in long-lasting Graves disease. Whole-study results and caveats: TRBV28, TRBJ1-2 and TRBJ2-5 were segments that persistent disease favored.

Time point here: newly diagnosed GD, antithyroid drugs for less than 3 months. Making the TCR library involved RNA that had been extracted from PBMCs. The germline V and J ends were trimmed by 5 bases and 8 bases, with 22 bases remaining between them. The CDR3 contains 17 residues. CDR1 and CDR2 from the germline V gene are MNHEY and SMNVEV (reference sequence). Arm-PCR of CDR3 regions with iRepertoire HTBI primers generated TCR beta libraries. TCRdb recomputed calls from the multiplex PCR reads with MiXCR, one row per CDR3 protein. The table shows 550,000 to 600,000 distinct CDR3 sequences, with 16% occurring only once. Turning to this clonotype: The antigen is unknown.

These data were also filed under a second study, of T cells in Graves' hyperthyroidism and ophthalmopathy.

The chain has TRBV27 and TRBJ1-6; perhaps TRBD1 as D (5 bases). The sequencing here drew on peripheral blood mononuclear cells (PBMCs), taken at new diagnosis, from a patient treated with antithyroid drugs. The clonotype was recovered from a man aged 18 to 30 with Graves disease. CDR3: CASSPTRQSRGDSPLHF. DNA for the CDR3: TGTGCCAGCAGTCCAACCCGACAGTCGAGGGGTGATTCACCCCTCCACTTT.